The present entry profiles one T cell receptor (beta chain) with its context. Its target is not known. The data were obtained in a study of graft-versus-host responses after intestinal transplantation. As for the study in general: Transplants were multivisceral, liver-intestinal, or isolated intestinal. After anti-thymocyte globulin induction, recipients took tacrolimus and steroids for three to four years.

Clones were read by immunoSEQ multiplex PCR, and TCRdb kept only the in-frame ones, dropping some. The sample includes roughly 99,000 clones, around 88% of them seen just once. Points from the study as a whole: Analysis identified GvH clones in recipient marrow, with some appearing first in ileum or blood. After transplant, early declines in HvG clones were associated with peak levels of circulating GvH clones.

This specimen was PBMCs, taken 255 days after intestinal transplant. This TCR derives from a human patient who received an intestinal transplant, so some T cells may come from the graft donor.

CDR3 amino acids: CASRTWAGGRSGNTIYF. The CDR3 DNA sequence: TGTGCCAGCCGCACCTGGGCAGGGGGCCGGTCTGGAAACACCATATATTTT. This chain connects TRBV28 to TRBJ1-3; 8 nucleotides agree with TRBD1. This CDR3 is 17 amino acids long. Germline CDR1 MDHEN, CDR2 SYDVKM. The junction had 13 bases not matched to a gene; V was cut back by 8 bases and J by 1 base.